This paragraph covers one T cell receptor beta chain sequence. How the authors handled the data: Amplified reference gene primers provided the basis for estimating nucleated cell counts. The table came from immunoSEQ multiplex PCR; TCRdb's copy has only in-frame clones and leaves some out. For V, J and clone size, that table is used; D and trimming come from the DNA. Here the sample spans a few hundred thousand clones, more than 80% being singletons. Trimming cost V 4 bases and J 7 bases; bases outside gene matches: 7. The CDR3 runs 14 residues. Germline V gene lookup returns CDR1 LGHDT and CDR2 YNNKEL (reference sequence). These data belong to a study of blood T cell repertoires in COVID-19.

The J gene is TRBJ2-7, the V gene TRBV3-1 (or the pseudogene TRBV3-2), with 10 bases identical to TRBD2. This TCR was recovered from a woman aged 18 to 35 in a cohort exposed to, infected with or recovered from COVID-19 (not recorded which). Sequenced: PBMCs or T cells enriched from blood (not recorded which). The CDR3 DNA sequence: TGTGCCAGCAGCCGTCTAGCGGGGGAAGGTGAGCAGTACTTC. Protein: CASSRLAGEGEQYF.